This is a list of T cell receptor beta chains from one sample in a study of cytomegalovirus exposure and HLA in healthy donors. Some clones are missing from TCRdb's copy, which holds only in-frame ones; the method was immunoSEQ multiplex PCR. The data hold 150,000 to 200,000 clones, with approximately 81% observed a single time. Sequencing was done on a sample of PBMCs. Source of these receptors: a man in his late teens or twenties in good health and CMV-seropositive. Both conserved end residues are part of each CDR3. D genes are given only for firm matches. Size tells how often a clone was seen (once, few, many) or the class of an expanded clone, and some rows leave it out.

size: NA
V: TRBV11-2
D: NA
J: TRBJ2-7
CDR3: CASSFFLGVSYEQYF
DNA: TGTGCCAGCAGCTTTTTTCTAGGGGTCTCCTACGAGCAGTACTTC

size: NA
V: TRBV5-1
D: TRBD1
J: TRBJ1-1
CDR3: CASSLTGTGNTEAFF
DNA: TGCGCCAGCAGCCTAACGGGGACAGGTAACACTGAAGCTTTCTTT

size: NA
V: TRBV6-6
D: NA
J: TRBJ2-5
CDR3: CASSYSMGAGEETQYF
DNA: TGTGCCAGCAGTTACTCGATGGGGGCAGGGGAAGAGACCCAGTACTTC

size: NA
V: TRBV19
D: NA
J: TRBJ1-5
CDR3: CASSGTFDSNQPQHF
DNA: TGTGCCAGTAGTGGGACATTCGATAGCAATCAGCCCCAGCATTTT

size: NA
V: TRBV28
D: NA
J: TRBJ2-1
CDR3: CASSLEGVGINEQFF
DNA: TGTGCCAGCAGTTTGGAGGGAGTGGGAATCAATGAGCAGTTCTTC

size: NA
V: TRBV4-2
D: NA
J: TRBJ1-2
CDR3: CASSRTLDSPSLSGYTF
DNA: TGTGCCAGCAGCCGGACGCTCGACAGTCCATCTTTGTCTGGCTACACCTTC

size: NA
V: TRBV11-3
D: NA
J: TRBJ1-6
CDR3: CASSFTQGITLHF
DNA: TGTGCCAGCAGCTTCACACAGGGAATAACCCTCCACTTT

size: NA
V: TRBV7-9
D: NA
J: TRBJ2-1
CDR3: CASSLTANEQFF
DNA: TGTGCCAGCAGCTTAACTGCCAATGAGCAGTTCTTC

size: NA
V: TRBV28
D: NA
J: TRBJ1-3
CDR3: CASSDSAGNTIYF
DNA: TGTGCCAGCAGCGACAGTGCTGGAAACACCATATATTTT

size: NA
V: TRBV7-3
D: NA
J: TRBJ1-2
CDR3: CASSSSDSYGYTF
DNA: TGTGCCAGCAGCTCCTCGGACAGCTATGGCTACACCTTC

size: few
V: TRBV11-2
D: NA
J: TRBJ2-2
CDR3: CASSGGSGNTGELFF
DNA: TGTGCCAGCAGCGGAGGTAGCGGAAACACCGGGGAGCTGTTTTTT

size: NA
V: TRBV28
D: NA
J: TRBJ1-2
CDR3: CASRGRSYGYTF
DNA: TGTGCCAGCAGGGGGCGTTCCTATGGCTACACCTTC

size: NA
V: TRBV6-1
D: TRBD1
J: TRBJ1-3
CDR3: CASSETQGNTIYF
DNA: TGTGCCAGCAGTGAAACACAGGGGAACACCATATATTTT

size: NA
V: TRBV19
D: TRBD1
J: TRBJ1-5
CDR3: CASTTGRSNQPQHF
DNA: TGTGCCAGTACGACAGGGCGAAGCAATCAGCCCCAGCATTTT

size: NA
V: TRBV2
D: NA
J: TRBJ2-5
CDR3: CASGGSDIETQYF
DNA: TGTGCCAGCGGGGGCTCCGATATAGAGACCCAGTACTTC

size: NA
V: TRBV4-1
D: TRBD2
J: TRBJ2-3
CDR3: CASSPGGGTDTQYF
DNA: TGCGCCAGCAGCCCCGGGGGGGGAACAGATACGCAGTATTTT

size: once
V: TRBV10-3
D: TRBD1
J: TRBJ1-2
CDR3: CAISESGQNYGYTF
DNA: TGTGCCATCAGTGAGTCGGGACAGAACTATGGCTACACCTTC

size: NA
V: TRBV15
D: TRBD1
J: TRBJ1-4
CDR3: CATSRDWTPDRDNEKLFF
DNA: TGTGCCACCAGCAGAGATTGGACCCCGGACAGGGACAATGAAAAACTGTTTTTT

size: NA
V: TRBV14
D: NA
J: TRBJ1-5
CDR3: CASSQGLDQPQHF
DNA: TGTGCCAGCAGCCAAGGGCTTGATCAGCCCCAGCATTTT

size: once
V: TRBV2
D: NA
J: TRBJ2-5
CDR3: CASRTSNQETQYF
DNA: TGTGCCAGCCGAACTAGTAACCAAGAGACCCAGTACTTC

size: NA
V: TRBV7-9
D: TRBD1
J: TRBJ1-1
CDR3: CASSSPFYRGNAEAFF
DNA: TGTGCCAGCAGCTCCCCTTTTTACAGGGGCAACGCTGAAGCTTTCTTT

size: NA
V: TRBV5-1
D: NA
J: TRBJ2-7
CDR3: CASSLADRSYEQYF
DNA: TGCGCCAGCAGCTTGGCGGACAGATCCTACGAGCAGTACTTC

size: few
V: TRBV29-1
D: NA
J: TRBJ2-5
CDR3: CSVDTVETQYF
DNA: TGCAGCGTTGACACAGTGGAGACCCAGTACTTC

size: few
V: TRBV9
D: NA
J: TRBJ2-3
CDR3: CASSGQPGVAVDTQYF
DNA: TGTGCCAGCAGCGGCCAACCGGGGGTCGCGGTGGATACGCAGTATTTT

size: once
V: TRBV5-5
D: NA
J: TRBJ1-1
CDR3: CASSAEAGVDTEAFF
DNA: TGTGCCAGCAGCGCGGAGGCAGGGGTGGACACTGAAGCTTTCTTT

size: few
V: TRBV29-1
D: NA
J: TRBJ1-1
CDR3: CGAGETEAFF
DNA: TGCGGGGCAGGGGAGACTGAAGCTTTCTTT

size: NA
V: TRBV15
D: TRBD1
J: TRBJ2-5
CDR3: CATSRDGQGETQYF
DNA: TGTGCCACCAGCAGAGATGGACAGGGTGAGACCCAGTACTTC

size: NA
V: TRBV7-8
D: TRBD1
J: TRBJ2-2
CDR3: CASIPRGTGPLGGELFF
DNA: TGTGCCAGCATCCCGAGGGGGACAGGGCCCCTAGGCGGGGAGCTGTTTTTT

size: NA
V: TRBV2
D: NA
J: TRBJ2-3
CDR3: CASNGRPTDTQYF
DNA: TGTGCCAGCAATGGCAGGCCCACAGATACGCAGTATTTT

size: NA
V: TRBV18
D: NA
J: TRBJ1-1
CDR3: CASSLTDNTEAFF
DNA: TGTGCCAGCTCACTGACAGACAACACTGAAGCTTTCTTT

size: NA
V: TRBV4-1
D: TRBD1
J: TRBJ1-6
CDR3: CASGGQGNSPLHF
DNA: TGCGCCAGCGGTGGACAGGGAAATTCACCCCTCCACTTT

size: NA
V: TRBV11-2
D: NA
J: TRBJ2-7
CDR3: CASSLEPGLADEQYF
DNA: TGTGCCAGCAGCTTAGAGCCTGGCCTGGCGGACGAGCAGTACTTC

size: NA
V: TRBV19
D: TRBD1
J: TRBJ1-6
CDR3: CASNPGQGNSPLHF
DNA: TGTGCCAGTAACCCGGGACAGGGAAACTCACCCCTCCACTTT

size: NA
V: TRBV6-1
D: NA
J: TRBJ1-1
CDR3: CASSAEVNTEAFF
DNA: TGTGCCAGCAGTGCGGAGGTGAACACTGAAGCTTTCTTT

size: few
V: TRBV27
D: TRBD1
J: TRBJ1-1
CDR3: CASSSGQYTEAFF
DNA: TGTGCCAGCAGTTCGGGACAGTACACTGAAGCTTTCTTT

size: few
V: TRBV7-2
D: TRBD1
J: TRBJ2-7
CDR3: CASSTYIDREHEQYF
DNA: TGTGCCAGCAGCACCTATATTGACAGGGAGCACGAGCAGTACTTC

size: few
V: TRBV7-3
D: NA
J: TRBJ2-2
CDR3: CASSPQGPGELFF
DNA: TGTGCCAGCAGCCCCCAGGGCCCCGGGGAGCTGTTTTTT

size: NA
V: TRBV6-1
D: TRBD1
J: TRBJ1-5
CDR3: CASSPTGLAQPQHF
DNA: TGTGCCAGCAGCCCGACAGGGTTGGCTCAGCCCCAGCATTTT

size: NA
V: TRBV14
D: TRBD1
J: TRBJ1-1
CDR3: CASSQTGATEAFF
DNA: TGTGCCAGCAGCCAAACAGGGGCCACTGAAGCTTTCTTT

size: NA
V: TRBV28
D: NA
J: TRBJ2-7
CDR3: CASSSQASALSYEQYF
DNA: TGTGCCAGCAGTTCCCAAGCTAGCGCCCTATCCTACGAGCAGTACTTC

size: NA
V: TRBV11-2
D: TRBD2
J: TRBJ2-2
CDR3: CASSYSGRGADTGELFF
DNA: TGTGCCAGCAGCTATTCCGGGAGGGGGGCGGACACCGGGGAGCTGTTTTTT

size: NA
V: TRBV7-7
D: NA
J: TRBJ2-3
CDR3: CASSSGDSTDTQYF
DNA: TGTGCTAGCAGCTCCGGGGATAGCACAGATACGCAGTATTTT

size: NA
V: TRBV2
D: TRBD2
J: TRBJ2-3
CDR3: CASRLLASPGDTQYF
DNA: TGTGCCAGCCGCTTACTAGCGTCCCCGGGAGATACGCAGTATTTT

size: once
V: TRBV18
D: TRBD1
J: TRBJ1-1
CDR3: CASSSGGADTEAFF
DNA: TGTGCCAGCTCGTCAGGGGGCGCGGACACTGAAGCTTTCTTT

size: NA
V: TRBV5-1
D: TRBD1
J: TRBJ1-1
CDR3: CASTPPGQGNTEAFF
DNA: TGCGCCAGCACTCCCCCCGGACAGGGGAACACTGAAGCTTTCTTT

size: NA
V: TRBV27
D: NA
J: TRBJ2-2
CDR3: CASSSMDSPGELFF
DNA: TGTGCCAGCAGTTCCATGGACTCTCCCGGGGAGCTGTTTTTT